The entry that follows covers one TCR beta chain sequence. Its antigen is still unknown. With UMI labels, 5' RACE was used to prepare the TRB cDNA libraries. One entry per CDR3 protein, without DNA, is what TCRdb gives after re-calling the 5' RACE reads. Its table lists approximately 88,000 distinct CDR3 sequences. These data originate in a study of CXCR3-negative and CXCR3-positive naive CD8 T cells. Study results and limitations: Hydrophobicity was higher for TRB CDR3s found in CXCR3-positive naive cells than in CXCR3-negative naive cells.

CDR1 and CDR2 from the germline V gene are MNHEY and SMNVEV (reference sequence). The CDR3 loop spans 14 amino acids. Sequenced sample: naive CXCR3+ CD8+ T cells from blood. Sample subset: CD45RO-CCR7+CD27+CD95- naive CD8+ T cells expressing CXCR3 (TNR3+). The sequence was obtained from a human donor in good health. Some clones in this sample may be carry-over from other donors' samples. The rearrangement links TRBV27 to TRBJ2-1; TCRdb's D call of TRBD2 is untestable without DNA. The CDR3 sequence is CASSFQRGRIEQFF.